The next 16 T cell receptor beta chains were all read from a single sample in a study of prognosis after radiotherapy for stage I lung cancer. Genomic DNA was the source, and TCR beta CDR3 was amplified from it by two-round multiplex PCR. Primers targeting each individual TRBV and TRBJ gene were applied in first-round PCR. TCRdb re-analysed the multiplex PCR reads in MiXCR, keeping a single row per CDR3 protein. This sample has about 26,000 distinct CDR3 sequences, with about 32% found just once. The sample here was PBMCs, taken before or after stereotactic body radiation therapy (not recorded which). These TCRs come from a donor aged 50 or older with non-small cell lung cancer.

As to this clonotype: One junction end does not reproduce the germline sequence, and a read error may be involved. In DNA form, the CDR3 reads TGTGCCAGCAGCTTCTCGGTTAACTATCGGGCACGGGCTGGCTACACATTC. Its translation is CASSFSVNYRARAGYTF. This sequence joins TRBV7-2 and TRBJ1-2; D unresolved. The CDR3 extends over 17 amino acids. Germline V lookup: CDR1 SGHTA, CDR2 FQGNSA.

Many counts were recorded for this clonotype. V gene TRBV6-1 combines with J gene TRBJ1-1; the D gene is possibly TRBD1 (6 bases). Trimming pared 7 bases from V and 5 bases from J, leaving 23 bases between. CDR1 MNHNS and CDR2 SASEGT come from the germline V gene. This CDR3 spans 16 amino acids. The CDR3 is CASTTGGAHMGTEAFF. CDR3 nucleotide sequence: TGTGCCAGCACCACGGGGGGGGCCCATATGGGAACTGAAGCTTTCTTT.

This clonotype was seen repeatedly, ten times or more. The rearrangement joins TRBV10-2 to TRBJ2-1; 7 nucleotides agree with TRBD2. The V gene's germline CDR1 is WSHSY and CDR2 SAAADI. The junction had 7 bases not matched to a gene; V was cut back by 3 bases and J by 2 bases. The CDR3 has 16 amino acids. CDR3 loop: CASSDYGGSTYNEQFF. CDR3 coding DNA: TGCGCCAGCAGTGATTATGGCGGGAGTACCTACAATGAGCAGTTCTTC.

With respect to this clonotype: A much larger clone sits a single nucleotide away, making a read error possible. V is TRBV6-2 or TRBV6-3 and J is TRBJ2-4; D uncertain. Looked up from germline, CDR1 is MNHEY and CDR2 is SVGEGT. Deletions cut 4 bases from V and 3 bases from J, with 16 bases between. The CDR3 sequence is 16 residues long. CDR3 sequence: CASSSPRFVDKNIQYF. CDR3 sequence (DNA): TGTGCCAGCAGTTCTCCCCGCTTCGTGGACAAAAACATTCAGTACTTC.

This clonotype was seen repeatedly, ten times or more. The genes are TRBV4-1 and TRBJ1-1, with TRBD1 as a possible D gene (5 bases). The CDR3 is made up of 14 amino acids. With 4 bases removed from V and 5 bases from J, the gap between germline ends came to 14 bases. From germline, CDR1 is MGHRA and CDR2 YSYEKL. The CDR3 DNA follows: TGCGCCAGCAGCCCTTCGGGGCTAGGGACTGAAGCTTTCTTT. This encodes CASSPSGLGTEAFF.

There are many counts of this clonotype. This chain connects TRBV3-1 to TRBJ1-2; perhaps TRBD1 as D (5 bases). The germline V gene has CDR1 LGHDT and CDR2 YNNKEL (reference sequence). V gave up 3 bases and J gave up 0 bases, with 11 bases separating them. This CDR3 has 15 amino acids. In DNA, the CDR3 is TGTGCCAGCAGCCACAGGGTCCAACCTAACTATGGCTACACCTTC. Translating it yields CASSHRVQPNYGYTF.

As concerns this clonotype: Being one base from a much bigger clone, this may be a read error. The chain combines TRBV29-1 with TRBJ2-2; 7 bases are shared with TRBD1. The germline CDR1 and CDR2 sequences are SQVTM and ANQGSEA. After removal of 8 bases from V and 3 bases from J, the junction contained 9 bases not matched to a gene. CDR3 size: 14 residues. The CDR3 loop is CSFKGQGDTGELFF. CDR3 in DNA: TGCAGCTTTAAAGGTCAGGGGGACACCGGGGAGCTGTTTTTT.

This clonotype has a count of ten or more. The rearrangement uses TRBV15 and TRBJ2-1; 10 bases line up with TRBD2. V gave up 3 bases and J gave up 14 bases; unmatched junction bases: 10. This CDR3 region has 14 residues. Looked up from germline, CDR1 is LNHNV and CDR2 is YYDKDF (reference sequence). CDR3 sequence: CATSSAPLAGAEFF. CDR3 DNA: TGTGCCACCAGCAGCGCTCCTCTAGCGGGGGCCGAGTTCTTC.

This clonotype was seen at least ten times. The chain recombines TRBV19 with TRBJ2-5, with 15 bases aligning to TRBD2. In germline, CDR1 is LNHDA, CDR2 SQIVND (reference sequence). This CDR3 comprises 16 residues. Unmatched junction bases numbered 11, after V lost 10 bases and J lost 5 bases. As DNA, the CDR3 is TGTGCCATCAACCCTCGGACTAGCGGGGGGGAGGAGACCCAGTACTTC. This translates into CAINPRTSGGEETQYF.

Worth noting for this clonotype: Possible read error: a much larger clone is one base away. Likely a read error: the CDR3 ends without its conserved phenylalanine or tryptophan. The rearrangement joins TRBV7-9 to TRBJ1-2; the D is unclear. V was cut by 5 bases and J by 8 bases, with 18 bases left in between. Germline V gene lookup returns CDR1 SEHNR and CDR2 FQNEAQ (reference sequence). The CDR3 is 14 residues long. CDR3 loop: CASSLRSGLRGYTL. CDR3 nucleotides: TGTGCCAGCAGCCTACGGTCCGGGCTGAGAGGCTACACCCTC.

This clonotype was found many times. V usage is TRBV11-2 and J usage is TRBJ2-1; maybe TRBD2 (6 bases). CDR3 length: 16 amino acids. Trimming pared 5 bases from V and 0 bases from J, leaving 14 bases between. The germline gives CDR1 SGHAT, CDR2 FQNNGV. CDR3 sequence (DNA): TGTGCCAGCAGCCCGCTGGGGGGTTTCTCCTACAATGAGCAGTTCTTC. Translating it yields CASSPLGGFSYNEQFF.

The sample holds many counts of this clonotype. The J gene is TRBJ1-1, the V gene TRBV14; D gene ambiguous. V was trimmed by 2 bases and J by 1 base, leaving 20 bases between them. This CDR3 spans 18 amino acids. The germline CDR1 and CDR2 sequences are SGHDN and FVKESK. Here the CDR3 reads CASSQPPFTTEENTEAFF. The CDR3 DNA reads as TGTGCCAGCAGCCAACCTCCTTTTACGACGGAGGAGAACACTGAAGCTTTCTTT.

This clonotype was recorded at least ten times. The chain employs TRBV20-1 and TRBJ2-7; D unclear. V gave up 2 bases and J gave up 3 bases, with 14 bases separating them. CDR3 size: 14 residues. Germline V gene sequence: CDR1 DFQATT, CDR2 SNEGSKA (reference sequence). The CDR3 loop reads CSARTVGSYYEQYF. DNA for the CDR3: TGCAGTGCTAGAACGGTCGGTAGCTACTACGAGCAGTACTTC.

This clonotype was seen at least ten times. The V call is TRBV24-1, the J call TRBJ1-1; D is perhaps TRBD1 (5 bases). The ends were cut back, 3 bases at V and 7 bases at J, with 17 bases in the middle. Germline CDR1 is KGHDR and CDR2 is SFDVKD. CDR3 size: 15 residues. CDR3 DNA sequence: TGTGCCACCAGTGATCCCGGGGCCGAGGGGAGTGAAGCTTTCTTT. Translation: CATSDPGAEGSEAFF.

This clonotype showed up just a few times. It is likely a read error: a sequence one base away is far more abundant. In DNA, the CDR3 is TGTGCCAGCAGTCCGGAGCGGGGGGCCAACGTCCTGACTTTC. This sequence encodes CASSPERGANVLTF. The genes are TRBV6-2 or TRBV6-3 and TRBJ2-6; D is possibly TRBD2 (5 bases). The CDR3 totals 14 residues. Trimming cost V 5 bases and J 4 bases, with 9 bases left between them. Per germline, CDR1 MNHEY and CDR2 SVGEGT.

The chain joins TRBV28 to TRBJ2-3, with D perhaps assigned TRBD1 or TRBD2 (7 bases each). CDR1 is MDHEN and CDR2 is SYDVKM in the germline V gene. This CDR3 has 13 residues. In DNA form, the CDR3 reads TGTGAAAGCAACCAGGGGGGGACAGATACGCAGTATTTT. Protein sequence: CESNQGGTDTQYF.